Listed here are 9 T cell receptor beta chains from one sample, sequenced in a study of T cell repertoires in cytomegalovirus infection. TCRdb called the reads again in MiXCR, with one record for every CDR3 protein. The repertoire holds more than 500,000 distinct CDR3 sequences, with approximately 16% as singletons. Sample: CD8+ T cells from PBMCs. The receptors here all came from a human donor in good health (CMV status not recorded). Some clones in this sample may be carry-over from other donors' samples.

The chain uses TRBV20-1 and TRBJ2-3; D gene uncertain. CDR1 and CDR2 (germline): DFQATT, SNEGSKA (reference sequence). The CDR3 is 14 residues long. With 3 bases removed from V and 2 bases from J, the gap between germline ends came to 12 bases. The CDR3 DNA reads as TGCAGTGCTAGGAACGGGTTCTCCACAGATACGCAGTATTTT. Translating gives CSARNGFSTDTQYF.

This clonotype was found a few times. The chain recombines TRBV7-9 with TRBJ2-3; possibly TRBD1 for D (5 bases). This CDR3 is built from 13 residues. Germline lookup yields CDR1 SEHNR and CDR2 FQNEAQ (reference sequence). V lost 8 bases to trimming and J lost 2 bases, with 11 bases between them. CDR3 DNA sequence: TGTGCCAGCCGACAGACCGTCACAGATACGCAGTATTTT. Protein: CASRQTVTDTQYF.

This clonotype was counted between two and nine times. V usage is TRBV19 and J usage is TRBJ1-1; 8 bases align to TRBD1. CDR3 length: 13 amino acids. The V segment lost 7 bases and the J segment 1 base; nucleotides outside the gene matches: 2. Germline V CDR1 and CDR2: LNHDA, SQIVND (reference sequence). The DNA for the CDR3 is TGTGCCAGTATGGACAGGGCGAACACTGAAGCTTTCTTT. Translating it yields CASMDRANTEAFF.

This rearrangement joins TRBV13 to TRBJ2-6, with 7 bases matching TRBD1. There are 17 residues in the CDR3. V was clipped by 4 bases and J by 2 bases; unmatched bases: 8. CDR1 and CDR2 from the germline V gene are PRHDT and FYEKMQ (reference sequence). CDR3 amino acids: CASSSGPGTAGANVLTF. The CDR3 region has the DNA TGTGCCAGCAGCTCAGGTCCCGGGACAGCTGGGGCCAACGTCCTGACTTTC.

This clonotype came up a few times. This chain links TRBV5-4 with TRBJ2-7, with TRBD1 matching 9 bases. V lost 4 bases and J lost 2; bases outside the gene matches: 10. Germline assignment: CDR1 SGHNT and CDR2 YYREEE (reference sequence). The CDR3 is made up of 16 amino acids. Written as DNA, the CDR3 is TGTGCCAGCAGCCTATTGGGAGGACAGGGGACCTACGAGCAGTACTTC. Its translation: CASSLLGGQGTYEQYF.

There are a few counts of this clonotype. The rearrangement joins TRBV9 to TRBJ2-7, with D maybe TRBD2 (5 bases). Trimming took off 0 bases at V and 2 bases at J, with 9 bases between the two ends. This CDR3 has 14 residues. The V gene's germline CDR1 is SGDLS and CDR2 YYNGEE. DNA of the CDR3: TGTGCCAGCAGCGTAGAGCAGGAGGCCTACGAGCAGTACTTC. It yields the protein CASSVEQEAYEQYF.

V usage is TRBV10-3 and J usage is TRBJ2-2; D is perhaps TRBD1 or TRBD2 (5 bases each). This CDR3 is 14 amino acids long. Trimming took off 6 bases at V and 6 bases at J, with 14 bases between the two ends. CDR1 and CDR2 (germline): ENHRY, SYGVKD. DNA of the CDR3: TGTGCCATCAGGGGGGACGGAGATGCCGGGGAGCTGTTTTTT. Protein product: CAIRGDGDAGELFF.

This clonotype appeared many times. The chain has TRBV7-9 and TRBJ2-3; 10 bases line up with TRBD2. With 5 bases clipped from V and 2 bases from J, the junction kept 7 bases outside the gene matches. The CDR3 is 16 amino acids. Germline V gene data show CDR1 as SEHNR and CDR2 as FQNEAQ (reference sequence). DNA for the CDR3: TGTGCCAGCAGCCGCCCTCTAGCGGGGGTCACAGATACGCAGTATTTT. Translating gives CASSRPLAGVTDTQYF.

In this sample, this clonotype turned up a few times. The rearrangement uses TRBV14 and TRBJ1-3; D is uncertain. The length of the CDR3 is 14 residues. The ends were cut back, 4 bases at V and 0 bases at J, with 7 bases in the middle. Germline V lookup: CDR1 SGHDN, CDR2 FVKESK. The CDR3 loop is CASSRGYSGNTIYF. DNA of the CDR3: TGTGCCAGCAGCCGAGGGTACTCTGGAAACACCATATATTTT.